Sequencing of this TCR beta chain was carried out in a study of shared clonotypes between healthy human individuals. At the level of the study: Used for every donor were three CD4 naive, three CD4 memory, two CD8 naive and one CD8 memory plate.

CDR3 length: 15 amino acids. Germline V CDR1 and CDR2: MNHNS, SASEGT. Between the trimmed V and J ends, which lost 2 bases and 2 bases, there was a span of 9 bases. In the original processing: Filtering of immunoSEQ junctional sequences could not match full-length read filtering. Assay used: immunoSEQ multiplex PCR; TCRdb lists only in-frame clones, some missing. The D gene and trimming were derived from the DNA, and the V and J assignments and clone size from that table. The top ten clones hold 0.36% of a sample with fewer than 2.5 million clones, approximately 93% of them seen once. This chain links TRBV6-1 with TRBJ2-2; D remains unclear. This sequence originates from a man younger than 35 in good health. Some clones in this sample may be carry-over from other donors' samples. Sample: naive CD4+ T cells from PBMCs. Sample subset: CD45RA+ positively selected. Here the CDR3 reads CASSEYGVNTGELFF. Written as DNA, the CDR3 is TGTGCCAGCAGTGAATATGGAGTAAACACCGGGGAGCTGTTTTTT.